One and the same sample provided the 10 T cell receptor beta chains below, sequenced in a study of Ad26.COV2.S vaccination and SARS-CoV-2 variants. Produced via immunoSEQ multiplex PCR; TCRdb's table is partial and in-frame only. The profile shows about 480,000 clones, around 85% of them singletons. Treatment: 19 received Ad26.COV2.S at low or high dose, single or two shots; several received placebo; per-sample allocation not given. Specimens were obtained on day 63 following the first vaccine or placebo injection. This specimen was peripheral blood, taken in a trial of Ad26.COV2.S vaccine versus placebo. The receptors derive from a person aged 18-60 years who received the Ad26.COV2.S COVID-19 vaccine or a placebo.

This clone occurred a few times. V usage is TRBV7-2 and J usage is TRBJ1-6; TRBD1 is a possible D gene (6 bases). Trimming shortened V by 6 bases and J by 9 bases, and 24 bases separated the two germline ends. The germline CDR1 and CDR2 sequences are SGHTA and FQGNSA. This CDR3 is built from 17 residues. The CDR3 nucleotides read TGTGCCAGCAGGCCCGGGGGATGGGGGGGCCCCTCTTCACCCCTCCACTTT. Its protein is CASRPGGWGGPSSPLHF.

The rearrangement uses TRBV28 and TRBJ1-1; no reliable D call. The CDR3 spans 13 residues. Germline V gives CDR1 MDHEN, CDR2 SYDVKM. The V gene lost 1 base and the J gene lost 7 bases, with 10 bases spanning the gap. CDR3 in DNA: TGTGCCAGCAGTTTATTAGTTCCGTTTGAAGCTTTCTTT. Amino acids: CASSLLVPFEAFF.

V and J are TRBV5-5 and TRBJ2-1; 8 nucleotides agree with TRBD2. V shed 4 bases and J 14 bases; nucleotides not matched to a gene: 11. The germline CDR1 and CDR2 sequences are SGHKS and YYEKEE (reference sequence). There are 13 residues in the CDR3. The CDR3: CASSPDPSGWEFF. The CDR3 DNA reads as TGTGCCAGCAGCCCCGACCCTAGCGGGTGGGAGTTCTTC. The full variable domain, with the rest looked up from reference TRBV5-5 and TRBJ2-1, is DAGVTQSPTHLIKTRGQQVTLRCSPISGHKSVSWYQQVLGQGPQFIFQYYEKEERGRGNFPDRFSARQFPNYSSELNVNALLLGDSALYLCASSPDPSGWEFFGPGTRLTVL.

The V gene is TRBV4-2, the J gene TRBJ1-1; no clear D gene. Trimming pared 1 base from V and 7 bases from J, leaving 10 bases between. This CDR3 spans 13 amino acids. In germline, CDR1 is LGHNA, CDR2 YNFKEQ. CDR3 in amino acids: CASSQGADGEAFF. Here the CDR3 DNA reads TGTGCCAGCAGCCAAGGGGCAGACGGTGAAGCTTTCTTT.

The CDR3, as DNA: TGTGCCAGTTCACTGGGACACCAAGAGACCCAGTACTTC. Amino acids: CASSLGHQETQYF. The chain carries TRBV6-5 and TRBJ2-5; D tentatively reads TRBD1 or TRBD2 (5 bases each). V lost 9 bases and J lost 0, with 11 bases in between. The length of the CDR3 is 13 residues. CDR1 and CDR2 from the germline V gene are MNHEY and SVGAGI.

The chain couples TRBV7-2 to TRBJ2-7; no reliable D call. V lost 5 bases, J lost 2 bases, and 19 bases lay in between. The V gene's germline CDR1 is SGHTA and CDR2 FQGNSA. The CDR3 is 16 amino acids. CDR3 residues: CASSPRVAQIAYEQYF. In DNA, the CDR3 is TGTGCCAGCAGCCCCCGGGTAGCCCAGATTGCCTACGAGCAGTACTTC.

CDR3 coding DNA: TGTGCCAGCAGTACCGGGTGGAGGAGCACAGATACGCAGTATTTT. This encodes CASSTGWRSTDTQYF. The gene calls are TRBV6-5 and TRBJ2-3, with TRBD2 as a possible D gene (5 bases). With 5 bases removed from V and 0 bases from J, the gap between germline ends came to 12 bases. Germline V gene sequence: CDR1 MNHEY, CDR2 SVGAGI. The CDR3 is 15 amino acids.

This chain uses TRBV20-1 with TRBJ2-3, with no clear D. V dropped 3 bases and J dropped 0 bases, with 7 bases sitting between them. Germline CDR1 is DFQATT and CDR2 is SNEGSKA (reference sequence). The CDR3 has 13 amino acids. DNA for the CDR3: TGCAGTGCTAGTAGGCAGAGCACAGATACGCAGTATTTT. This sequence encodes CSASRQSTDTQYF.

This sequence joins TRBV7-2 and TRBJ2-1; 7 bases are shared with TRBD2. Germline CDR1 and CDR2: SGHTA and FQGNSA. With 6 bases clipped from V and 3 bases from J, the junction kept 11 bases outside the gene matches. CDR3 length: 16 amino acids. The CDR3 DNA is TGTGCCAGCAGTCTTACGAGCGGGGTCGTCTACAATGAGCAGTTCTTC. Translated: CASSLTSGVVYNEQFF. Together with reference TRBV7-2 and TRBJ2-1, the CDR3 gives the full variable domain: GAGVSQSPSNKVTEKGKDVELRCDPISGHTALYWYRQSLGQGLEFLIYFQGNSAPDKSGLPSDRFSAERTGGSVSTLTIQRTQQEDSAVYLCASSLTSGVVYNEQFFGPGTRLTVL.

This rearrangement joins TRBV14 to TRBJ1-1; TRBD1 agrees at 8 bases. The CDR3 spans 14 residues. Germline assignment: CDR1 SGHDN and CDR2 FVKESK. J lost 3 bases, V lost 3 bases, and 3 bases had no gene match. The CDR3 is CASSHRGPDTEAFF. The CDR3 DNA is TGTGCCAGCAGCCACAGGGGGCCGGACACTGAAGCTTTCTTT.